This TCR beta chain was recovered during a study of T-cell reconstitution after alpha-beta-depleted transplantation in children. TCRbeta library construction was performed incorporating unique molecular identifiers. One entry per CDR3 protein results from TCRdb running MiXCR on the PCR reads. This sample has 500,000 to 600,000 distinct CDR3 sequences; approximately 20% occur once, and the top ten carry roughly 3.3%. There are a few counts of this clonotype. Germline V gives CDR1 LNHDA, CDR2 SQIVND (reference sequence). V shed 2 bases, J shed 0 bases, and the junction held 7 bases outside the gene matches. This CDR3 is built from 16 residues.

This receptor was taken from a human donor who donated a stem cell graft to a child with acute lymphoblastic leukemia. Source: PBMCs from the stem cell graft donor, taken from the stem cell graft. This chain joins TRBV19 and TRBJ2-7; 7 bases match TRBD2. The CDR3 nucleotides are TGTGCCAGTAGTATATTTGCGGGAGAAAACTCCTACGAGCAGTACTTC. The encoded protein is CASSIFAGENSYEQYF.